This TCR beta chain originates from a study of shared clonotypes between healthy human individuals. The study, taken as a whole, reports: As a rule, naive subsets had a larger estimated richness than memory subsets. The genetic and exposure-history diversity represented was limited by few donors.

Only one count was recorded for this clone. Its antigen is unidentified. CD8 cells classed as naive were CD45RO-negative and positively selected for CCR7, excluding terminally differentiated effector memory CD45RA+ cells. Every one of the donors was a Caucasian adult that lived in Nashville, Tennessee. The assay was run at deep level. Some clones are missing from TCRdb's copy, which holds only in-frame ones; the method was immunoSEQ multiplex PCR. The sample yields over 2 million clones, approximately 94% seen once. CDR3 length: 17 amino acids. The V and J ends lost 0 bases and 0 bases, in that order; junction bases with no gene match: 3. Looked up from germline, CDR1 is LGHNA and CDR2 is YNFKEQ.

Sequencing was done on a sample of naive CD8+ T cells sorted from blood. The TCR comes from a young man in good health. This chain uses TRBV4-2 with TRBJ2-3; 10 bases are shared with TRBD2. The CDR3 sequence is CASSQEEAGGSTDTQYF. Written as DNA, the CDR3 is TGTGCCAGCAGCCAAGAGGAAGCGGGGGGGAGCACAGATACGCAGTATTTT.